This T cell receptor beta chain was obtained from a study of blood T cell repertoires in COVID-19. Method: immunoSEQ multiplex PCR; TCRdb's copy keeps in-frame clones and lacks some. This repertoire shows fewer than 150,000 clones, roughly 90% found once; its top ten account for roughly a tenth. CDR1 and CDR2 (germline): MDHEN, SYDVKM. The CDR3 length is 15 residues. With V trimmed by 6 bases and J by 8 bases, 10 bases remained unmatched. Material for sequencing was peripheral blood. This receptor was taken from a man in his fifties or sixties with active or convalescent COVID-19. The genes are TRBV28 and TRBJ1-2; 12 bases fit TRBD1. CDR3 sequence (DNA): TGTGCCAGCAGCCTTCCGCGGGACAGGGGGCTGGGCTACACCTTC. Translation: CASSLPRDRGLGYTF.